A single TCR beta chain is shown here with its context. This clone was recorded a few times. The clone's antigen remains unknown. No base quality information exists; no much larger clone differs at one position. TCRbeta CDR3 regions were amplified from genomic DNA by means of the immunoSEQ Assay, a bias-controlled multiplex PCR. The authors' pipeline ran thus. Within the assay, amplification of reference gene primers was used to estimate how many nucleated cells each sample contained. Sequence reads were collapsed and filtered to measure the absolute abundance of every unique TCRbeta CDR3 rearrangement. For each sample, productive Simpson clonality was calculated as the square root of Simpson's diversity index across productive rearrangements. TCRdb obtained this table from immuneACCESS and retained in-frame rearrangements with V and J assigned. These tables miss some clones; where compared with another copy, unresolved V genes account for less than half of the shortfall, and the remainder is unexplained. Clonal size and the V and J genes are those of that table, whereas D and trimming came from the DNA. For this sample the table gives hundreds of thousands of clones, of which 88% were detected only once. About 0.8% of the sample belongs to the ten largest clones.

Measured from the cysteine to the phenylalanine, the CDR3 is 13 residues long. CDR3 DNA only is kept here, 39 bases in frame from base 1. At the junction V is shortened by 4 bases and J by 7 bases; bases outside the gene matches: 4. The germline V gene provides CDR1 SGHTA and CDR2 FQGTGA. This sample stems from a study of blood T cell repertoires in COVID-19 (dated by TCRdb to the early 2020s). A note on the overall study: Samples from collaborators originated in the United States, Italy and Spain and spanned both the acute and convalescent phases of COVID-19. The material from the prospective study consisted of cDNA or gDNA derived from T cells, B-cell-depleted T cells, or PBMCs. The dataset comprised deeply sampled blood TCRbeta repertoires from subjects exposed to, actively infected with, or recovered from COVID-19. A freely available public database, intended as a resource for researchers studying the immune response to SARS-CoV-2, is where the repertoires were released. Samples were obtained from the ongoing ImmuneRACE study (first 160 participants) and from about 1,300 subjects provided by 6 global collaborators. The sample metadata nearly always contained a de-identified subject ID, COVID-19 status, age in years and sex. Where available, HLA class I and class II types were taken from metadata supplied by the sample provider and were not determined by assay-based typing.

General study outcomes and caveats: Clinical and demographic metadata were provided uncurated, with the amount varying by source and participant.

The collaborating institutions used their own protocols to collect whole blood in K2EDTA tubes. Collaborator samples were shipped for TCRbeta analysis as frozen whole blood, isolated PBMCs, or DNA extracted from either sample type. Sequenced input: peripheral blood. This receptor was obtained from a woman aged 30 to 39 with acute or convalescent COVID-19. The rearrangement joined TRBV7-3 to TRBJ2-5; TRBD2 matches 9 bases in the middle. The DNA sequence is TGTGCCAGCAGCTGGACTAGCGAGGGGACCCAGTACTTC. Translated, it gives CASSWTSEGTQYF.